This is a list of T cell receptor beta chains from one sample in a study of T cell repertoires in ileal Crohn's disease. The table came from immunoSEQ multiplex PCR; TCRdb's copy has only in-frame clones and leaves some out. In the table there are around 15,000 clones, around three quarters of which are singletons. The sample was ileal tissue. These receptors were collected from an adult with Crohn's disease. CDR3s include the opening cysteine and the closing phenylalanine or tryptophan. Fields, in order: CDR3 DNA, CDR3 protein, clone size, D gene, J gene, CDR3 length, V gene. A D gene is named only where the DNA matches it firmly. Size tells how often a clone was seen (once, few, many) or the class of an expanded clone, and some rows leave it out.

DNA: TGTGCCAGCAGTCCCCGGGGACAGGGCTACGAGCAGTACTTC; CDR3: CASSPRGQGYEQYF; size: NA; D: TRBD1; J: TRBJ2-7; length: 14; V: TRBV6-1
DNA: TGTGCCAGCAGCGCCCGGACTACCAATGAGCAGTTCTTC; CDR3: CASSARTTNEQFF; size: once; D: NA; J: TRBJ2-1; length: 13; V: TRBV9
DNA: TGTGCCAGCAGTACCACCGGACAGGGAGCTAACTATGGCTACACCTTC; CDR3: CASSTTGQGANYGYTF; size: NA; D: TRBD1; J: TRBJ1-2; length: 16; V: TRBV27
DNA: TGTGCCAGCAGACAGGGAATCACTGAAGCTTTCTTT; CDR3: CASRQGITEAFF; size: NA; D: NA; J: TRBJ1-1; length: 12; V: TRBV13
DNA: TGCAGCGTTGCCAGAGGGTTGAACACTGAAGCTTTCTTT; CDR3: CSVARGLNTEAFF; size: few; D: NA; J: TRBJ1-1; length: 13; V: TRBV29-1
DNA: TGTGCCAGCAGCCCGACTAGCGGGAGAGAGACCCAGTACTTC; CDR3: CASSPTSGRETQYF; size: NA; D: TRBD2; J: TRBJ2-5; length: 14; V: TRBV7-2
DNA: TGTGCCAGCAGTTCGACAGACAAGCAGTACTTC; CDR3: CASSSTDKQYF; size: NA; D: NA; J: TRBJ2-5; length: 11; V: TRBV6-1
DNA: TGTGCCAGCATCCCCCCCCGGACTAGCGGGGGTGGAGATACGCAGTATTTT; CDR3: CASIPPRTSGGGDTQYF; size: few; D: TRBD2; J: TRBJ2-3; length: 17; V: TRBV7-9
DNA: TGTGCCAGCAGCTTAGTTGACAGAAGTAATGAAAAACTGTTTTTT; CDR3: CASSLVDRSNEKLFF; size: NA; D: NA; J: TRBJ1-4; length: 15; V: TRBV7-8
DNA: TGCGCCAGCAGCCAGGAACAGGGATCGGAAAATGAAAAACTGTTTTTT; CDR3: CASSQEQGSENEKLFF; size: NA; D: NA; J: TRBJ1-4; length: 16; V: TRBV4-3
DNA: TGTGCCAGCAGTTCGGGTGTGCAGCCCCAGCATTTT; CDR3: CASSSGVQPQHF; size: NA; D: NA; J: TRBJ1-5; length: 12; V: TRBV6-5
DNA: TGTGCTAGTGGTTTGGGGACGGGGAACACCATATATTTT; CDR3: CASGLGTGNTIYF; size: NA; D: NA; J: TRBJ1-3; length: 13; V: TRBV12-5
DNA: TGTGCCAGCAGCTCGCTAGCGGGGGCGATCACAGATACGCAGTATTTT; CDR3: CASSSLAGAITDTQYF; size: few; D: TRBD2; J: TRBJ2-3; length: 16; V: TRBV7-8
DNA: TGTGCCACCCAGACAGGGTCGACCACCGGGGAGCTGTTTTTT; CDR3: CATQTGSTTGELFF; size: NA; D: TRBD1; J: TRBJ2-2; length: 14; V: TRBV10-3
DNA: TGTGCCAGTCGACATATGAACACTGAAGCTTTCTTT; CDR3: CASRHMNTEAFF; size: NA; D: NA; J: TRBJ1-1; length: 12; V: TRBV11-3
DNA: TGTGCCAGCAGCGTACGAGGCAGTAACACCGGGGAGCTGTTTTTT; CDR3: CASSVRGSNTGELFF; size: NA; D: NA; J: TRBJ2-2; length: 15; V: TRBV9
DNA: TGTGCCAGCAGGATTAGACAGGGGGTCTATGGCTACACCTTC; CDR3: CASRIRQGVYGYTF; size: once; D: TRBD1; J: TRBJ1-2; length: 14; V: TRBV2
DNA: TGTGCCAGCACCCCTGACAGGGGGGCCTACAATGAGCAGTTCTTC; CDR3: CASTPDRGAYNEQFF; size: few; D: TRBD1; J: TRBJ2-1; length: 15; V: TRBV7-2
DNA: TGTGCCAGCAGCGTACTCGGGGTATCAGGAGATACGCAGTATTTT; CDR3: CASSVLGVSGDTQYF; size: NA; D: NA; J: TRBJ2-3; length: 15; V: TRBV9
DNA: TGTGCCAGCAGCAAAAACAGGGCTGAAGCTTTCTTT; CDR3: CASSKNRAEAFF; size: NA; D: NA; J: TRBJ1-1; length: 12; V: TRBV5-6
DNA: TGTGCCGGGGGTGCGGCTAGCGGAACAGATACGCAGTATTTT; CDR3: CAGGAASGTDTQYF; size: NA; D: TRBD2; J: TRBJ2-3; length: 14; V: TRBV6-1
DNA: TGTGCCATCAGTGCCGGGGGCAATGAGCAGTTCTTC; CDR3: CAISAGGNEQFF; size: NA; D: NA; J: TRBJ2-1; length: 12; V: TRBV10-3
DNA: TGTGCCAGCAGTTTAGGCCCCGGCGCGGGAGGAAGACACAATGAGCAGTTCTTC; CDR3: CASSLGPGAGGRHNEQFF; size: NA; D: TRBD2; J: TRBJ2-1; length: 18; V: TRBV27
DNA: TGTGCCAGCAGCTTAGATACAGGGTATATCACAGATACGCAGTATTTT; CDR3: CASSLDTGYITDTQYF; size: once; D: NA; J: TRBJ2-3; length: 16; V: TRBV11-3
DNA: TGTGCCAGCAGCTCCTCGACAAGCGGAAACACCATATATTTT; CDR3: CASSSSTSGNTIYF; size: NA; D: NA; J: TRBJ1-3; length: 14; V: TRBV11-2
DNA: TGTGCCAGCAGCGTATTAACGGGAAGCTCCTACAATGAGCAGTTCTTC; CDR3: CASSVLTGSSYNEQFF; size: NA; D: NA; J: TRBJ2-1; length: 16; V: TRBV9
DNA: TGTGCCAGCAGCTCCCCAGGGCACACTGAAGCTTTCTTT; CDR3: CASSSPGHTEAFF; size: NA; D: NA; J: TRBJ1-1; length: 13; V: TRBV5-4
DNA: TGTGCCAGTAGTCTACTAGCGGGAGGGCCAGATACGCAGTATTTT; CDR3: CASSLLAGGPDTQYF; size: NA; D: TRBD2; J: TRBJ2-3; length: 15; V: TRBV19
DNA: TGTGCCAGCAGCCGGCATGGGGCAGGGTTGTCCTACGAGCAGTACTTC; CDR3: CASSRHGAGLSYEQYF; size: few; D: NA; J: TRBJ2-7; length: 16; V: TRBV14
DNA: TGTGCCAGCTCACCACTGGGGGCAGGGTACGAAAAACTGTTTTTT; CDR3: CASSPLGAGYEKLFF; size: few; D: NA; J: TRBJ1-4; length: 15; V: TRBV18
DNA: TGTGCCAGCAGTTTGGCCCGCCTGACTAGCGAAGAGACCCAGTACTTC; CDR3: CASSLARLTSEETQYF; size: NA; D: TRBD2; J: TRBJ2-5; length: 16; V: TRBV28
DNA: TGTGCCATCAGTAGCGGCTATGGCTACACCTTC; CDR3: CAISSGYGYTF; size: NA; D: NA; J: TRBJ1-2; length: 11; V: TRBV10-3
DNA: TGTGCCATCAGTCCAGGGACAGGCCATCGGATCCCGGCTAACTATGGCTACACCTTC; CDR3: CAISPGTGHRIPANYGYTF; size: NA; D: TRBD1; J: TRBJ1-2; length: 19; V: TRBV10-3
DNA: TGCGCCAGCAGCCCCCGTGGACTAGCGGATTCCTACAATGAGCAGTTCTTC; CDR3: CASSPRGLADSYNEQFF; size: NA; D: TRBD2; J: TRBJ2-1; length: 17; V: TRBV5-1
DNA: TGTGCCAGCAGCTTATGGGACAGCCTTCGCTACACCTTC; CDR3: CASSLWDSLRYTF; size: NA; D: TRBD1; J: TRBJ1-2; length: 13; V: TRBV5-4
DNA: TGTGCCAGTAAAAGCGGGATCACCTACAATGAGCAGTTCTTC; CDR3: CASKSGITYNEQFF; size: NA; D: TRBD2; J: TRBJ2-1; length: 14; V: TRBV19
DNA: TGTGCCAGTAGTATAGGAGGGCTAGCTGTTGAGCAGTTCTTC; CDR3: CASSIGGLAVEQFF; size: NA; D: NA; J: TRBJ2-1; length: 14; V: TRBV19